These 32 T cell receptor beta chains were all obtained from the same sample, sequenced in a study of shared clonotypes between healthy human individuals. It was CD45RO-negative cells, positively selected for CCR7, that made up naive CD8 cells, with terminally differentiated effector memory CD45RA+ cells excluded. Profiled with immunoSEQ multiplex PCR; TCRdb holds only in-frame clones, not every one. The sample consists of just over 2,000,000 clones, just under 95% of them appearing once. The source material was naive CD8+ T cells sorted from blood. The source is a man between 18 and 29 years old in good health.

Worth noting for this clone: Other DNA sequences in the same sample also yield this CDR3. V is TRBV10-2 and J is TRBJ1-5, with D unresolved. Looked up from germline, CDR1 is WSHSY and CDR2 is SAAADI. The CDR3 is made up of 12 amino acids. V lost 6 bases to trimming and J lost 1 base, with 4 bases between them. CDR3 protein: CASSYSNQPQHF. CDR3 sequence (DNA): TGCGCCAGCAGCTACAGCAATCAGCCCCAGCATTTT.

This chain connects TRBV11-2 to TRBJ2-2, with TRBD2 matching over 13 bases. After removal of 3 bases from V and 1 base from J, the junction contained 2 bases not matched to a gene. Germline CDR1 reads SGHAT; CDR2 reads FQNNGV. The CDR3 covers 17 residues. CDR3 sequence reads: CASSFRLAGGNTGELFF. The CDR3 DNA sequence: TGTGCCAGCAGCTTCCGACTAGCGGGGGGGAACACCGGGGAGCTGTTTTTT.

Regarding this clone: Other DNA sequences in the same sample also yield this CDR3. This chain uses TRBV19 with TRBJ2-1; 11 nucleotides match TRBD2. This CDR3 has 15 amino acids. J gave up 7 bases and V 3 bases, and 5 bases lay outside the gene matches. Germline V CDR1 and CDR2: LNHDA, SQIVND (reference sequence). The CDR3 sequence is CASSIGLAGGNEQFF. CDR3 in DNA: TGTGCCAGTAGTATCGGCCTAGCGGGGGGAAATGAGCAGTTCTTC.

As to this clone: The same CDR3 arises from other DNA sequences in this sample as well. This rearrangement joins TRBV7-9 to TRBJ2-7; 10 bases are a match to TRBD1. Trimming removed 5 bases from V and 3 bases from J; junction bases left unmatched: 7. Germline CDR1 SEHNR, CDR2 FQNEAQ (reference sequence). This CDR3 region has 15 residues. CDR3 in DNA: TGTGCCAGCAGCCCCGGGACAGGGGTGTTCTACGAGCAGTACTTC. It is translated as CASSPGTGVFYEQYF.

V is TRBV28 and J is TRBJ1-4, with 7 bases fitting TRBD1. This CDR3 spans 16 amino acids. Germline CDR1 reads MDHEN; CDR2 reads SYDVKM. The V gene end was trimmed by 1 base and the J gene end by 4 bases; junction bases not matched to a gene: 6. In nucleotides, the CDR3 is TGTGCCAGCAGTTTATCGCCGGGACAGATTAATGAAAAACTGTTTTTT. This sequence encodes CASSLSPGQINEKLFF.

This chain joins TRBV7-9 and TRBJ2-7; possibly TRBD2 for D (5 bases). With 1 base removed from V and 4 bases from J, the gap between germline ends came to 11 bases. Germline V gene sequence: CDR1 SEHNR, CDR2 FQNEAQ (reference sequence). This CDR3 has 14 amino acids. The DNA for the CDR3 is TGTGCCAGCAGCTTAGTCGGGAACGCATACGAGCAGTACTTC. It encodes CASSLVGNAYEQYF.

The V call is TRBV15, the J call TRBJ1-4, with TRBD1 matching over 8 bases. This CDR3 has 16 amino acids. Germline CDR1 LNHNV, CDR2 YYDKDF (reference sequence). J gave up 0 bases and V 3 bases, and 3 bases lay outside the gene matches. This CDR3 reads CATSRDRVTTNEKLFF. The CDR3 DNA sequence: TGTGCCACCAGCAGGGACAGGGTTACAACTAATGAAAAACTGTTTTTT.

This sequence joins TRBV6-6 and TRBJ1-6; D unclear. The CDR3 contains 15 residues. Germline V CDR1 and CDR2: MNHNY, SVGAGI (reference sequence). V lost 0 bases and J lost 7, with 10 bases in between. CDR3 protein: CASSYSGLGNSPLHF. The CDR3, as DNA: TGTGCCAGCAGTTACTCCGGGTTAGGGAATTCACCCCTCCACTTT.

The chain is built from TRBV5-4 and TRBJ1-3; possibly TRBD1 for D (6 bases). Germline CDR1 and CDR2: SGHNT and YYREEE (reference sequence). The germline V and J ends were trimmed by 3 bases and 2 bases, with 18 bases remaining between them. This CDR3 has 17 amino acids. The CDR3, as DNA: TGTGCCAGCAGCTCGGCAGGGGAAGGATACCCTGGAAACACCATATATTTT. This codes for CASSSAGEGYPGNTIYF.

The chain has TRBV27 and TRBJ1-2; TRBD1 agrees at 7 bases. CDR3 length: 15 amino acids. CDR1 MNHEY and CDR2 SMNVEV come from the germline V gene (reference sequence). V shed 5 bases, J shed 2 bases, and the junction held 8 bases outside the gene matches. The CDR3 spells CASSTAGTANYGYTF. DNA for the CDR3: TGTGCCAGCAGTACCGCCGGGACAGCAAACTATGGCTACACCTTC.

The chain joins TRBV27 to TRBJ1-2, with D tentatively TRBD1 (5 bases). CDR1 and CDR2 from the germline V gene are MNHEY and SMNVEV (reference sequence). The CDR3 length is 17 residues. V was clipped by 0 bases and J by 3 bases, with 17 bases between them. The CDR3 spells CASSLSPRDVSYYGYTF. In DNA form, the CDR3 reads TGTGCCAGCAGTTTATCTCCTCGGGACGTGTCGTACTATGGCTACACCTTC.

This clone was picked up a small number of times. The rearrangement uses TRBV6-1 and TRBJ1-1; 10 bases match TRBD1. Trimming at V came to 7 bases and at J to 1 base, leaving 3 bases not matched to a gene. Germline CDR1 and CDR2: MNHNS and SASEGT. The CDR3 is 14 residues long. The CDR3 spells CASNRDRGNTEAFF. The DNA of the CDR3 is TGTGCCAGCAACAGGGACAGGGGGAACACTGAAGCTTTCTTT.

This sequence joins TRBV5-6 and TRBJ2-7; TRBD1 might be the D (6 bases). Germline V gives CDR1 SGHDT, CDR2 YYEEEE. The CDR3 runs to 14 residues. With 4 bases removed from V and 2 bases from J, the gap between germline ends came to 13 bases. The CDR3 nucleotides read TGTGCCAGCAGCAACTGGGACAACCCCTACGAGCAGTACTTC. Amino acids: CASSNWDNPYEQYF.

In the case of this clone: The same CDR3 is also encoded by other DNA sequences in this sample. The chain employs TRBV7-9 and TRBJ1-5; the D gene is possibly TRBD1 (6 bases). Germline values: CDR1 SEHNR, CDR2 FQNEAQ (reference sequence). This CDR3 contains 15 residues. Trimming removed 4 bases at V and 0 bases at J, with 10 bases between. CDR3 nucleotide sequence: TGTGCCAGCAGCTCGGACAGAAATAGCAATCAGCCCCAGCATTTT. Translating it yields CASSSDRNSNQPQHF.

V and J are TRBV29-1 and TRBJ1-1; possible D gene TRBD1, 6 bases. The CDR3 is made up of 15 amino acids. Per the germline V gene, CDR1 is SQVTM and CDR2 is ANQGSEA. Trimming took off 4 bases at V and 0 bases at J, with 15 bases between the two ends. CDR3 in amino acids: CSVVSGGRMNTEAFF. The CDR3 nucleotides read TGCAGCGTTGTAAGCGGGGGCAGAATGAACACTGAAGCTTTCTTT. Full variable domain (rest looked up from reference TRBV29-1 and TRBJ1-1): SAVISQKPSRDICQRGTSLTIQCQVDSQVTMMFWYRQQPGQSLTLIATANQGSEATYESGFVIDKFPISRPNLTFSTLTVSNMSPEDSSIYLCSVVSGGRMNTEAFFGQGTRLTVV.

CDR3 bases: TGTGCCAGCAGTTCCCTCCACGATGACACCATATATTTT. Protein: CASSSLHDDTIYF. The rearrangement uses TRBV6-6 and TRBJ1-3, with D uncertain. Germline loops: CDR1 MNHNY, CDR2 SVGAGI (reference sequence). V was clipped by 4 bases and J by 8 bases, with 12 bases between them. The CDR3 is 13 residues long.

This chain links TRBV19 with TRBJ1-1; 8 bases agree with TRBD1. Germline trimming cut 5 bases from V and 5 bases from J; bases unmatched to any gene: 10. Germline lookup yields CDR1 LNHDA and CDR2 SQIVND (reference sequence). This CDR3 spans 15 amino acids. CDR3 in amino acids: CASSGSGQGITEAFF. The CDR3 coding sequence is TGTGCCAGTAGTGGGTCAGGACAGGGTATAACTGAAGCTTTCTTT.

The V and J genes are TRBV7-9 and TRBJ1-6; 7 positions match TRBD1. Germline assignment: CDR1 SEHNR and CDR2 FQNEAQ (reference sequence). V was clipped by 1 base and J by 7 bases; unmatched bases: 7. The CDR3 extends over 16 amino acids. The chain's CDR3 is CASSLEEGAGNSPLHF. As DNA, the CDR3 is TGTGCCAGCAGCTTAGAAGAGGGGGCGGGAAATTCACCCCTCCACTTT.

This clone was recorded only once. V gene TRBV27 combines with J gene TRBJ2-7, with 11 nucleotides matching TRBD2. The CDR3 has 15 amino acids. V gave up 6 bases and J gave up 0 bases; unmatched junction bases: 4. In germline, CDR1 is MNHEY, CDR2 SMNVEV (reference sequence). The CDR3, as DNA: TGTGCCAGCAGCCAGGGACTAGCGGACTCCTACGAGCAGTACTTC. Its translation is CASSQGLADSYEQYF.

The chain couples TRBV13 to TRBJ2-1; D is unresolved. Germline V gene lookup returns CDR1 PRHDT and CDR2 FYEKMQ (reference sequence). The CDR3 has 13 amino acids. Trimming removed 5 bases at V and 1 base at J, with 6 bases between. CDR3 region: CASSPRSYNEQFF. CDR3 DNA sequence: TGTGCCAGCAGCCCCAGATCCTACAATGAGCAGTTCTTC.

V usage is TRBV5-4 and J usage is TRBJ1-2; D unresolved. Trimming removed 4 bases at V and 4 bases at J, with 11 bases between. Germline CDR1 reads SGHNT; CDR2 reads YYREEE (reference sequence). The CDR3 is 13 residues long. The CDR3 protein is CASSARGPYGYTF. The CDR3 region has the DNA TGTGCCAGCAGCGCACGAGGCCCCTATGGCTACACCTTC.

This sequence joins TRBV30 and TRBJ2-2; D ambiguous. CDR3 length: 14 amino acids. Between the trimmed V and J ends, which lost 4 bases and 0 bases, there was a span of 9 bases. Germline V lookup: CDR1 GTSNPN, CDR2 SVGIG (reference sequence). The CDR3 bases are TGTGCCTGGAAGTGGGGTTCGAACACCGGGGAGCTGTTTTTT. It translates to CAWKWGSNTGELFF.

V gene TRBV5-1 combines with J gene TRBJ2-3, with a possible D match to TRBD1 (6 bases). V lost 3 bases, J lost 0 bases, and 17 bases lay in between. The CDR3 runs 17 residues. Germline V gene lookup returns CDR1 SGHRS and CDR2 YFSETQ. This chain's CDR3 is CASSWSETGTSTDTQYF. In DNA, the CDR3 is TGCGCCAGCAGCTGGTCGGAGACAGGAACTAGCACAGATACGCAGTATTTT.

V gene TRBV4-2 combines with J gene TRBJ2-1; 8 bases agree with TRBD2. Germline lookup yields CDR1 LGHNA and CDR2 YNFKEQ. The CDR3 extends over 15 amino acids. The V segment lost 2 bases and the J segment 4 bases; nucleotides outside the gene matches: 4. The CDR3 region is CASSQTSGGYNEQFF. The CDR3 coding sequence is TGTGCCAGCAGCCAAACCAGCGGGGGTTACAATGAGCAGTTCTTC.

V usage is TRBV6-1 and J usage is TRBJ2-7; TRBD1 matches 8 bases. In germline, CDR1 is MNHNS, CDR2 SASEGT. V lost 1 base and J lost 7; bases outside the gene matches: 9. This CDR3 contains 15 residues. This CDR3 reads CASSEEQGVAREQYF. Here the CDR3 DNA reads TGTGCCAGCAGTGAAGAACAGGGGGTTGCGCGGGAGCAGTACTTC.

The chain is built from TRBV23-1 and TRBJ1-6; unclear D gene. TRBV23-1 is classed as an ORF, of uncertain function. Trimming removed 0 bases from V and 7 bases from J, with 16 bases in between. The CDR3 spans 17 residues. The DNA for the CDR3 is TGCGCCAGCAGTCAATCGGGAGATAGGGAGTCGAATTCACCCCTCCACTTT. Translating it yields CASSQSGDRESNSPLHF.

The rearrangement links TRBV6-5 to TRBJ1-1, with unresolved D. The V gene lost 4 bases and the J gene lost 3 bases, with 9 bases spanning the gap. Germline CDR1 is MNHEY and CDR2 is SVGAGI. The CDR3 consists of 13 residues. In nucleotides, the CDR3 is TGTGCCAGCAGTTTTTCGTCGGACACTGAAGCTTTCTTT. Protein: CASSFSSDTEAFF.

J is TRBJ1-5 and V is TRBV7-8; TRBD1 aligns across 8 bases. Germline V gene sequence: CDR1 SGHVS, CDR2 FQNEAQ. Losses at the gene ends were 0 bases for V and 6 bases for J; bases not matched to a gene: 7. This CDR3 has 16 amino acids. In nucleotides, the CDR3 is TGTGCCAGCAGCTTAGCGGGCCAGGGGGCCGGTCAGCCCCAGCATTTT. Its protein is CASSLAGQGAGQPQHF.

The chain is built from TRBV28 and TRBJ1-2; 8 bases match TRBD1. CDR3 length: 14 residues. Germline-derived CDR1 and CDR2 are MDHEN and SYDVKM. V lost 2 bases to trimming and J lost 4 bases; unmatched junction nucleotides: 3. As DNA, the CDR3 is TGTGCCAGCAGTTTACGGACAGGGCTCTATGGCTACACCTTC. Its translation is CASSLRTGLYGYTF.

The CDR3 nucleotides are TGTGCCAGCAGTTTAGAGGGTAATGAGCAGTTCTTC. It is translated as CASSLEGNEQFF. This sequence joins TRBV28 and TRBJ2-1; tentatively, D is TRBD2 (5 bases). The CDR3 contains 12 residues. Trimming left V 2 bases short and J 7 bases short, with 6 bases between. CDR1 and CDR2 from the germline V gene are MDHEN and SYDVKM.

Here the CDR3 reads CASSVAGTGGAEGYTF. The CDR3 nucleotides read TGTGCCAGCAGCGTAGCGGGGACAGGGGGCGCGGAAGGCTACACCTTC. This chain joins TRBV9 and TRBJ1-2, with 12 nucleotides matching TRBD1. The V gene end was trimmed by 0 bases and the J gene end by 8 bases; junction bases not matched to a gene: 8. The CDR3 has 16 amino acids. In germline, CDR1 is SGDLS, CDR2 YYNGEE.

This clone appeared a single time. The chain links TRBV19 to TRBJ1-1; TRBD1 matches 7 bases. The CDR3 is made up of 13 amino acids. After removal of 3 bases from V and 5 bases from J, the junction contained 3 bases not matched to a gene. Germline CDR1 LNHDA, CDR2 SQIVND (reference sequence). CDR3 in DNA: TGTGCCAGTAGTATCCTGACAGGGACTGAAGCTTTCTTT. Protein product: CASSILTGTEAFF.